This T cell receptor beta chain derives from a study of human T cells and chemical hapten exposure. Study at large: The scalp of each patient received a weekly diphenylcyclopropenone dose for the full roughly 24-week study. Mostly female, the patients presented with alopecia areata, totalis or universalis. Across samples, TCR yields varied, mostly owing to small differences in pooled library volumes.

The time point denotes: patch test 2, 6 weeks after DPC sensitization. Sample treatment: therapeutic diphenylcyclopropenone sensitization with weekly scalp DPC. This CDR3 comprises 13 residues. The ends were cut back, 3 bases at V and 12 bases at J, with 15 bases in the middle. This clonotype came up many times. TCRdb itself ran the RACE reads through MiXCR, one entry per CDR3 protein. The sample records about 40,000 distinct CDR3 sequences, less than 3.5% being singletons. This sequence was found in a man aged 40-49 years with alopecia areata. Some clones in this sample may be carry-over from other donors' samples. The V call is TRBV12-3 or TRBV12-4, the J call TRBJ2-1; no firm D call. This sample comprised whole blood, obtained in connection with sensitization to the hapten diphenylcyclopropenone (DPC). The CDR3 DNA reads TGTGCCAGCAGTTTTTCCGGGCCGGAAGGGCAGTTCTTC. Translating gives CASSFSGPEGQFF.